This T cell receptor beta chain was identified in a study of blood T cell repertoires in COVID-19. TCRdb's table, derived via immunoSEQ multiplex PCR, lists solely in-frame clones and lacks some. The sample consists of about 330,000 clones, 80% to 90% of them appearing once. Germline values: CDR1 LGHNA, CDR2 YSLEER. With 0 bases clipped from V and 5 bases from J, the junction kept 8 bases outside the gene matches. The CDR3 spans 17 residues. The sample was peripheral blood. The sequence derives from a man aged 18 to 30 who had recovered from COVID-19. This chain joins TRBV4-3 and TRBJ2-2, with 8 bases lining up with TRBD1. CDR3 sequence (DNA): TGCGCCAGCAGCCAAGAAGCGGGCAGGGGGCGAACCGGGGAGCTGTTTTTT. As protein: CASSQEAGRGRTGELFF.